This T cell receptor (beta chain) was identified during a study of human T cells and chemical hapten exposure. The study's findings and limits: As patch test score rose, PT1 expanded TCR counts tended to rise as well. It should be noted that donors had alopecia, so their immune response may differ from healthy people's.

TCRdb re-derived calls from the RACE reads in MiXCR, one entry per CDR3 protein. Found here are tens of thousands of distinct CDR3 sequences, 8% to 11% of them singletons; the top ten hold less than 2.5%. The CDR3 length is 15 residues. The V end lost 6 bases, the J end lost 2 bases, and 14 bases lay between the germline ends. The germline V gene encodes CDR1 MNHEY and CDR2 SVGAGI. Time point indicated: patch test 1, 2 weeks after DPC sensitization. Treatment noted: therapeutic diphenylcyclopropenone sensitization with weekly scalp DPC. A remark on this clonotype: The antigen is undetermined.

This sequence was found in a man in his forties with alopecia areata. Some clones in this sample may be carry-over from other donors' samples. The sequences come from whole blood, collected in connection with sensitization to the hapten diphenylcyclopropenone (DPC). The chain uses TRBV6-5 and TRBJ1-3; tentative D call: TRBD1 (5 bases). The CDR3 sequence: CASRDVGLTGNTIYF. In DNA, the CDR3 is TGTGCCAGCAGGGATGTGGGACTCACTGGAAACACCATATATTTT.